The TCR beta chain described here comes from a study of blood T cells in healthy people across ages (dated by TCRdb to between 2014 and 2017). Broadly, across the study: In model experiments, template switching captured about one uniquely barcoded TCR beta cDNA molecule for every two T cells. To track age-related changes in TCR beta repertoire diversity, the study relied on deep sequencing normalized with unique cDNA molecular identifiers. The donors were divided into four age groups: young (average approximately 17 years), middle-aged (approximately 39), aged (under 70) and long-lived (about 79). To avoid experimental bias, donors of different ages were distributed randomly across sequencing lanes. Two additional independent replicas of 1 million unique cDNA reads from the same blood draw were analyzed for two donors (one aged 18 to 30 and one aged 80 or older).

Points on this clonotype: Its target antigen remains unknown. Base qualities were left out, and no much larger clone turns up one base away.

Study-wide findings and limitations: Because profiling used bulk unsorted PBMCs, naive and antigen-experienced compartments could not be compared conclusively. Because the CMV infection status of the donors was unknown, age-related changes in expanded clonotypes may potentially have been confounded. Estimates of total diversity based on one million sequenced T cells were regarded as lower bounds and as underestimates. As age increased, observed TCR beta diversity per million T cells dropped in a roughly linear way, and a significant reduction was already evident by age about 36. A strong correlation was found between observed TCR beta diversity and the percentage of naive T cells measured by flow cytometry. Compared with the aged group, the long-lived group had more naive CD4+ T cells, fewer expanded clones and increased TCR diversity, suggesting age selection.

The 39 donors, aged about 6 to 100 years, were systemically healthy Caucasian individuals from Russia. Each donor gave 8 to 10 milliliters of peripheral blood, drawn into EDTA-treated Vacutainer tubes. Ficoll-Paque density-gradient centrifugation was used to isolate PBMCs, with at least 6.5 million per sample. Trizol reagent was used to extract total RNA from PBMCs, with at least 5 micrograms per sample. Naive CD45RAhigh/CD27high T cell percentages were measured by flow cytometry on a PBMC aliquot from every donor. Libraries were prepared through 5' RACE. These reads were obtained on an Illumina HiSeq 2500. A second roughly 7 to 11 cycle PCR used a sample-barcoded 5' primer and a J-beta primer mix. A template-switch 5' adaptor carrying 12 random nucleotides introduced a unique molecular identifier onto each TCR beta cDNA molecule. Each sample yielded at least 2.5 million CDR3-containing paired-end reads. First-strand cDNA synthesis was performed from all RNA using the Mint cDNA synthesis kit, with priming by a TRBC-specific oligonucleotide. After uracil-DNA glycosylase treatment, a first 18-cycle PCR used universal primers M1SS and BC2_uni_R on all cDNA. As for the authors' bioinformatics: Each sample was normalized by randomly selecting 1 million high-quality reads, each carrying a distinct molecular identifier. Instead of being binned into consensus sequences, reads with shared molecular identifiers were discarded. MiTCR, run with a Q25 quality threshold and the strictest error-elimination algorithm, handled CDR3 identification, clonotype clustering and error correction. A nonparametric unseen species model using Euler transformation provided a lower-bound estimate of total TCR beta diversity. In-frame beta chains were kept once TCRdb had trimmed the public reads at Q25 with fastp and called clones with MiXCR. Merged by CDR3 protein, the rows form single entries marked with the most common genes and DNA. For this entry, the V and J calls and clone size follow TCRdb and not the study's own pipeline. The table for this sample lists approximately 1.5 million distinct CDR3 sequences; roughly two fifths of them were counted only once. Of the sample, more than 4% falls within the top ten clones.

The source of this sequence is a woman aged 18-30 years in good health. The specimen was blood.

The DNA sequence is TGTGCCAGCAGTCAGGGACTTCGACGGCAGTTCTTC. The resulting protein is CASSQGLRRQFF. Here the chain combines TRBV28 and TRBJ2-1; the D region possibly corresponds to TRBD2 (6 bases align). CDR1 MDHEN and CDR2 SYDVKM are derived from the germline V gene. The CDR3 spans 12 residues, from the cysteine through the phenylalanine. Of all the DNA, just the CDR3 is kept, 36 bases in frame from base 1. The V end loses 5 bases and the J end loses 12 bases, and a stretch of 14 bases separates them. The entire variable domain, with the stretches around the CDR3 drawn from the reference TRBV28 and TRBJ2-1 proteins, is DVKVTQSSRYLVKRTGEKVFLECVQDMDHENMFWYRQDPGLGLRLIYFSYDVKMKEKGDIPEGYSVSREKKERFSLILESASTNQTSMYLCASSQGLRRQFFGPGTRLTVL.